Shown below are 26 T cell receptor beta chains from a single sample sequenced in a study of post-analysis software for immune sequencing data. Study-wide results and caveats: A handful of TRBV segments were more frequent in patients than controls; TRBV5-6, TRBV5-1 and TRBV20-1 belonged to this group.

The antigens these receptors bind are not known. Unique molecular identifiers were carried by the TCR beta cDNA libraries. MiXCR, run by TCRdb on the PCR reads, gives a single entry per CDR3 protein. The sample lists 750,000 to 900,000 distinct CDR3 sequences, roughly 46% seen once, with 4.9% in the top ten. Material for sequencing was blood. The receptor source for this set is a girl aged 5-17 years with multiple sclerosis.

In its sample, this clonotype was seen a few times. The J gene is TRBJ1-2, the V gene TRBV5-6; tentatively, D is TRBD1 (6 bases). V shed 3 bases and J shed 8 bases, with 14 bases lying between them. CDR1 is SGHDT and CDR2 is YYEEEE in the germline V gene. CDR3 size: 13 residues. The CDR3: CASSSRRGDGYTF. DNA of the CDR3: TGTGCCAGCAGCTCACGAAGGGGGGACGGCTACACCTTC.

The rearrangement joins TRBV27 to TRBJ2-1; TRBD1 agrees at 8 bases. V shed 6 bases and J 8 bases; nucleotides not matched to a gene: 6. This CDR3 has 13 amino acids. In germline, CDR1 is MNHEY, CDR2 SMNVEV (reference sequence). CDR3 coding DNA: TGTGCCAGCAGCTCGGACAGGGCTTATGAGCAGTTCTTC. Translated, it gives CASSSDRAYEQFF.

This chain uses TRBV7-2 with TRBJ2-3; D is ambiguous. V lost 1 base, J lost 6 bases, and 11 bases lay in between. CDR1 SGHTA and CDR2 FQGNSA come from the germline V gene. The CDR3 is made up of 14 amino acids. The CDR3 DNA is TGTGCCAGCAGCTTAGTACGACCAACGGATACGCAGTATTTT. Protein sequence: CASSLVRPTDTQYF.

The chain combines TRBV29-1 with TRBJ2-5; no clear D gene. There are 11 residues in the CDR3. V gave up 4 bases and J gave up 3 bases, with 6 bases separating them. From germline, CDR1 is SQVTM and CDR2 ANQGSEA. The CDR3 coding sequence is TGCAGCGTTGTTAGGGAAGAGACCCAGTACTTC. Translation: CSVVREETQYF.

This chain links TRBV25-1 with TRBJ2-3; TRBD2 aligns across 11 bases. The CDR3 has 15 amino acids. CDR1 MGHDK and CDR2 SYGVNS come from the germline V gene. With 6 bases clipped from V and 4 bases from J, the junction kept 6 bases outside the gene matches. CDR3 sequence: CASSLPGLAADTQYF. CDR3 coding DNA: TGTGCCAGCAGCCTCCCGGGACTAGCGGCAGATACGCAGTATTTT.

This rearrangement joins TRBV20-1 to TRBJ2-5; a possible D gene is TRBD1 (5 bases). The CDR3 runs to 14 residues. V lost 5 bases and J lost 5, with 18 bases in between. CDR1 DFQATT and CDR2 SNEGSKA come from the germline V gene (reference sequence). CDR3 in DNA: TGCAGTGCTCCTAGGGGTCATAGCTTTGAGACCCAGTACTTC. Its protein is CSAPRGHSFETQYF.

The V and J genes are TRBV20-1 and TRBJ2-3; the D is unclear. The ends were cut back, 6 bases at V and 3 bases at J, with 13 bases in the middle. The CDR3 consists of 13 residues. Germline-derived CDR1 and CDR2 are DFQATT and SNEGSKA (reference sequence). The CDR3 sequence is CSAATPFTDTQYF. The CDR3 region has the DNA TGCAGTGCGGCGACACCATTTACAGATACGCAGTATTTT.

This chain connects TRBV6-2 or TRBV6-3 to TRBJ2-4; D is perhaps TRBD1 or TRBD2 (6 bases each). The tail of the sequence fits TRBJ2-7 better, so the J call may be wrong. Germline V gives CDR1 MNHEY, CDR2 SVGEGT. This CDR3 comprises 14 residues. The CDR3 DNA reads TGTGCCAGCACGCGGCAGGGGAGGCCCTACGAGCAGTACTTC. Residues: CASTRQGRPYEQYF.

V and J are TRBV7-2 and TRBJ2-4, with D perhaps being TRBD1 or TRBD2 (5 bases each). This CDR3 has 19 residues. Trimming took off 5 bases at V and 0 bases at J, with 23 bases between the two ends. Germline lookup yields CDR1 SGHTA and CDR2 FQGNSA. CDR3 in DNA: TGTGCCAGCAGCCAACTACAACCTGACAGACTACTAGCCAAAAACATTCAGTACTTC. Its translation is CASSQLQPDRLLAKNIQYF.

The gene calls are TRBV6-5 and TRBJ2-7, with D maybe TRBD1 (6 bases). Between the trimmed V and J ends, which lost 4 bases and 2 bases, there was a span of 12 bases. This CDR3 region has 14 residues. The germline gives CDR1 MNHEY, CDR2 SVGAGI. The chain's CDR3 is CASSSGDPTYEQYF. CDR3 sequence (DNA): TGTGCCAGCAGTTCAGGGGATCCGACCTACGAGCAGTACTTC.

This CDR3 is CSVGRETEAFF. CDR3 nucleotide sequence: TGCAGCGTTGGGAGGGAAACTGAAGCTTTCTTT. The chain employs TRBV29-1 and TRBJ1-1; D unclear. The germline V gene encodes CDR1 SQVTM and CDR2 ANQGSEA. This CDR3 comprises 11 residues. Deletions cut 4 bases from V and 5 bases from J, with 8 bases between.

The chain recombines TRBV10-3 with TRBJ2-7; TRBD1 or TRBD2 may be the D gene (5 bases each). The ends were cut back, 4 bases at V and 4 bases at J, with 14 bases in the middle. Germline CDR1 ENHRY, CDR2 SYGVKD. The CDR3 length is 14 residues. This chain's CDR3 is CAISGRDGSYEQYF. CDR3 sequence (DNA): TGTGCCATCAGTGGCCGGGACGGAAGTTACGAGCAGTACTTC.

The CDR3 reads CASSLGSQGVYNEQFF. The CDR3 coding sequence is TGTGCCAGCAGCCTCGGGTCCCAGGGGGTTTACAATGAGCAGTTCTTC. This chain connects TRBV7-8 to TRBJ2-1; 7 bases fit TRBD1. Trimming took 5 bases from V and 4 from J; bases not matched to a gene: 11. This CDR3 region has 16 residues. Per the germline V gene, CDR1 is SGHVS and CDR2 is FQNEAQ.

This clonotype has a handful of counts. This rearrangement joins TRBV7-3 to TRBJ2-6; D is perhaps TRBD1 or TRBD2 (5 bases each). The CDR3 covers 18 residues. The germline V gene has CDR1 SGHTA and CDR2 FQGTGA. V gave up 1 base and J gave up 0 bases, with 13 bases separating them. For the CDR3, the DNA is TGTGCCAGCAGCTTAAGAGGGACGGAACTCTCTGGGGCCAACGTCCTGACTTTC. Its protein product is CASSLRGTELSGANVLTF.

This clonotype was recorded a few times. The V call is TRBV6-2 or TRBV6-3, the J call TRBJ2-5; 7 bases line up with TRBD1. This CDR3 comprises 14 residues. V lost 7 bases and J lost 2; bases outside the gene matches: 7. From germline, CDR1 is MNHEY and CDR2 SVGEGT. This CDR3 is CASMPTGPQETQYF. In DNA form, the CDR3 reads TGTGCCAGCATGCCGACAGGGCCTCAAGAGACCCAGTACTTC.

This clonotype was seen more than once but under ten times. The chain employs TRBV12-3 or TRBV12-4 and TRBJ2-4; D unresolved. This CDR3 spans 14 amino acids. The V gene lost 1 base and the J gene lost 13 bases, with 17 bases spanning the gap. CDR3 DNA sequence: TGTGCCAGCAGTTTAGGGGTCAGACACCTTGAGCAGTACTTC. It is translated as CASSLGVRHLEQYF.

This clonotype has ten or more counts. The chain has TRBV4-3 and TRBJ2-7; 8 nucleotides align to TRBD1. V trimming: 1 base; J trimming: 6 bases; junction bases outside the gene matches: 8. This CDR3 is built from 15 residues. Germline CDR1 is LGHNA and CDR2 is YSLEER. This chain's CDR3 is CASSQVPDRVGEQYF. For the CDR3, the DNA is TGCGCCAGCAGCCAAGTTCCGGACAGGGTGGGCGAGCAGTACTTC.

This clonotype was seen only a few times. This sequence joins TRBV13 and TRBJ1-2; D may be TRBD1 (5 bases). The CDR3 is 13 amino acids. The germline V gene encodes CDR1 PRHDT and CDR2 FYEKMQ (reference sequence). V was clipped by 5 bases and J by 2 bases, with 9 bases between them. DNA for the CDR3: TGTGCCAGCAGCCAGTGGGGCAACTATGGCTACACCTTC. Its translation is CASSQWGNYGYTF.

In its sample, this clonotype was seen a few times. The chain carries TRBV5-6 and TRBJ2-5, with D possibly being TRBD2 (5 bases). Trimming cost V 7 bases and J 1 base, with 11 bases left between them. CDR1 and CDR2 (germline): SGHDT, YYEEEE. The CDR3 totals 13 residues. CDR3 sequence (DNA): TGTGCCAGCGACGGAGGTTCCCAAGAGACCCAGTACTTC. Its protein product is CASDGGSQETQYF.

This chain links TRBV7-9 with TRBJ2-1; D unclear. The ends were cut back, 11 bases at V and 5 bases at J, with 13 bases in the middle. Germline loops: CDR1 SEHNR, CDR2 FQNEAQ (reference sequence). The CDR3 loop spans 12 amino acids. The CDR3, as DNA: TGTGCCGGGGTTAGGGCGGACAATGAGCAGTTCTTC. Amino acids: CAGVRADNEQFF.

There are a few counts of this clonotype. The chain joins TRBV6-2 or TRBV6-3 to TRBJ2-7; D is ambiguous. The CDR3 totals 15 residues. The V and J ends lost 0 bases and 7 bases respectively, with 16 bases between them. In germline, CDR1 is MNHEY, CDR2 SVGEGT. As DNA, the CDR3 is TGTGCCAGCAGTTACTCCAACCCGATTCTGGGTGAGCAGTACTTC. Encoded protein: CASSYSNPILGEQYF.

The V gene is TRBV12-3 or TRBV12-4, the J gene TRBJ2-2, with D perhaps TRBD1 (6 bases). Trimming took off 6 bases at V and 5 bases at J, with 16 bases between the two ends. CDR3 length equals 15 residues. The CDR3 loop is CASSPRTGLTGELFF. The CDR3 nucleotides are TGTGCCAGCAGCCCCCGAACAGGGCTAACCGGGGAGCTGTTTTTT.

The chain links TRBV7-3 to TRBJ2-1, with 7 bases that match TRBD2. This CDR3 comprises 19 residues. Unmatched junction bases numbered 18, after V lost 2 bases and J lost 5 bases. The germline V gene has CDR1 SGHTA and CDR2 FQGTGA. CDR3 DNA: TGTGCCAGCAGCTTACGACCAGAATCCGGGACTAAGGGGAACAATGAGCAGTTCTTC. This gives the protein CASSLRPESGTKGNNEQFF.

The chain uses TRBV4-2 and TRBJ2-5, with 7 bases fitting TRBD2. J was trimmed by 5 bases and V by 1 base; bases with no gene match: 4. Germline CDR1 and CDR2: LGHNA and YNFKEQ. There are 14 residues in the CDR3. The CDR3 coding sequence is TGTGCCAGCAGCCAAGGGACTAGAGGGGAGACCCAGTACTTC. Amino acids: CASSQGTRGETQYF.

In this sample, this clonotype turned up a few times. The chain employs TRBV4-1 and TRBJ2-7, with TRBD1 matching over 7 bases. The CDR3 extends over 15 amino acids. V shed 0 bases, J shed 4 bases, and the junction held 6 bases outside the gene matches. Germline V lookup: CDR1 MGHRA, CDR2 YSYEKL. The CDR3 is CASSQDRQGKYEQYF. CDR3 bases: TGCGCCAGCAGCCAAGACCGACAGGGAAAGTACGAGCAGTACTTC.

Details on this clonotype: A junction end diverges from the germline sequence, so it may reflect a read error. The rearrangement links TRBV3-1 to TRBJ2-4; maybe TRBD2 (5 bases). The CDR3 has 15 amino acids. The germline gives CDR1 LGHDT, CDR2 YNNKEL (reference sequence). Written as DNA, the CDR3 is TGTGCCAGCAGCCAAGTCGGGCTAGCCGAAAACATTCAGTACTTC. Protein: CASSQVGLAENIQYF.